These T cell receptor beta chains were read from a single sample in a study of technical replicates of blood from a handful of donors. Using immunoSEQ multiplex PCR, the repertoire was profiled, and TCRdb retains in-frame clones only, with some absent. The data hold about 84,000 clones, with 95% to 98% observed a single time. Sequences were obtained from T cells isolated from PBMCs. Receptor source: a human donor in good health. The conserved cysteine and the conserved F or W are not part of the CDR3 here.

V gene: TRBV5-1
J gene: TRBJ1-4
CDR3 protein: ASSPGTGYEKLF

V gene: TRBV5-1
J gene: TRBJ2-2
CDR3 protein: ASSLRGPNTGELF

V gene: TRBV5-4
J gene: TRBJ2-5
CDR3 protein: ASSTRQNGETQY

V gene: TRBV5-6
J gene: TRBJ2-7
CDR3 protein: ASSLGQGVSYEQY

V gene: TRBV6-5
J gene: TRBJ1-2
CDR3 protein: ASTPGGTYGYT

V gene: TRBV19
J gene: TRBJ1-5
CDR3 protein: ASTSSNQPQH

V gene: TRBV7-9
J gene: TRBJ2-7
CDR3 protein: ASSLELSGSYEQY

V gene: TRBV19
J gene: TRBJ2-1
CDR3 protein: ASNPSSDRAYNEQF

V gene: TRBV5-6
J gene: TRBJ1-6
CDR3 protein: ASSFRRTGVNSPLH

V gene: TRBV28
J gene: TRBJ1-1
CDR3 protein: ASSLLARGRAEAF

V gene: TRBV4-1
J gene: TRBJ2-7
CDR3 protein: ASSQKPPLVAGVSYEQY

V gene: TRBV14
J gene: TRBJ1-1
CDR3 protein: ASSHYREGFEAF

V gene: TRBV4-1
J gene: TRBJ2-5
CDR3 protein: ASSQFQVRETQY

V gene: TRBV27
J gene: TRBJ2-7
CDR3 protein: ASSASGTGGYEQY

V gene: TRBV10-3
J gene: TRBJ2-5
CDR3 protein: AIASGTGRGETQY

V gene: TRBV18
J gene: TRBJ2-7
CDR3 protein: ASSPGHNYEQY

V gene: TRBV7-9
J gene: TRBJ1-1
CDR3 protein: ASSFLGRDTEAF

V gene: TRBV27
J gene: TRBJ2-5
CDR3 protein: ASRRQETQY

V gene: TRBV6-5
J gene: TRBJ2-1
CDR3 protein: ASREGVISYNEQF

V gene: TRBV27
J gene: TRBJ2-1
CDR3 protein: ASTSPGENEQF

V gene: TRBV19
J gene: TRBJ1-2
CDR3 protein: ASFGTGGYGYT

V gene: TRBV27
J gene: TRBJ2-4
CDR3 protein: ASSYTTKNIQY

V gene: TRBV2
J gene: TRBJ1-1
CDR3 protein: ASRKAAAGPEAF

V gene: TRBV7-9
J gene: TRBJ1-1
CDR3 protein: ASSLLDREAF

V gene: TRBV19
J gene: TRBJ1-5
CDR3 protein: ASSPHDGNQPQH

V gene: TRBV19
J gene: TRBJ2-1
CDR3 protein: ASRETGKDNEQF

V gene: TRBV6-6
J gene: TRBJ2-7
CDR3 protein: ASRTGGSTSYEQY

V gene: TRBV7-9
J gene: TRBJ2-7
CDR3 protein: ASSPGWGGQYEQY

V gene: TRBV5-5
J gene: TRBJ2-5
CDR3 protein: ASSRDFTNFQETQY

V gene: TRBV6-4
J gene: TRBJ1-1
CDR3 protein: ASSAGGVGHTEAF

V gene: TRBV19
J gene: TRBJ2-1
CDR3 protein: ASSLMGSGNEQF

V gene: TRBV7-9
J gene: TRBJ2-5
CDR3 protein: ASSLGAQETQY

V gene: TRBV5-1
J gene: TRBJ1-3
CDR3 protein: ASSLAGTSSGNTIY

V gene: TRBV6-5
J gene: TRBJ2-1
CDR3 protein: ASSYSLLNTYNEQF

V gene: TRBV11-2
J gene: TRBJ2-1
CDR3 protein: ASSLGQVNEQF

V gene: TRBV7-9
J gene: TRBJ1-4
CDR3 protein: ASSPGQGLREKLF

V gene: TRBV4-1
J gene: TRBJ2-2
CDR3 protein: ASSQAPPGGATSYTGELF

V gene: TRBV4-1
J gene: TRBJ1-4
CDR3 protein: ASSQGWVQGEKLF

V gene: TRBV7-6
J gene: TRBJ2-2
CDR3 protein: ASSLADRDTGELF

V gene: TRBV2
J gene: TRBJ2-1
CDR3 protein: ASKRMPSGGWYNEQF

V gene: TRBV27
J gene: TRBJ1-5
CDR3 protein: ASSLLQGPNQPQH

V gene: TRBV7-8
J gene: TRBJ1-2
CDR3 protein: ASSELQGGRHGYT

V gene: TRBV10-1
J gene: TRBJ1-2
CDR3 protein: ASSEGRGRGGYT

V gene: TRBV4-1
J gene: TRBJ1-1
CDR3 protein: ASSQSRDSLNTEAF

V gene: TRBV29-1
J gene: TRBJ2-5
CDR3 protein: SVVDPQRGTQY

V gene: TRBV2
J gene: TRBJ2-5
CDR3 protein: ASSELGSAPWVRY

V gene: TRBV30
J gene: TRBJ1-5
CDR3 protein: AWSRQGASNQPQH

V gene: TRBV15
J gene: TRBJ1-2
CDR3 protein: ATNRGTDLNYGYT